This is a list of T cell receptor beta chains from one sample in a study of cytomegalovirus exposure and HLA in healthy donors. Assay used: immunoSEQ multiplex PCR; TCRdb lists only in-frame clones, some missing. This table holds some 140,000 clones, 65% to 85% found once. Sequenced sample: PBMCs. These receptors came from a woman aged 40 to 50 in good health and CMV-seropositive. CDR3s include the opening cysteine and the closing phenylalanine or tryptophan. A D gene is named only where the DNA matches it firmly. A row's size may be missing; if present it is once, few, many or a size class.

CDR3 length	V gene	D gene	J gene	clone size	CDR3 protein	CDR3 DNA
15	TRBV28	TRBD1	TRBJ2-7	.	CASRPWTGGSYEQYF	TGTGCCAGCAGACCTTGGACAGGGGGCAGTTACGAGCAGTACTTC
14	TRBV7-2	.	TRBJ2-7	once	CASSLARLAGEQYF	TGTGCCAGCAGCTTAGCGAGGCTAGCCGGCGAGCAGTACTTC
13	TRBV6-1	.	TRBJ1-1	.	CASSDTGNTEAFF	TGTGCCAGCAGTGACACAGGCAACACTGAAGCCTTCTTT
17	TRBV28	TRBD1	TRBJ2-1	.	CASRIGVERGTGVERFF	TGTGCCAGCAGGATAGGGGTTGAGCGGGGGACAGGGGTTGAGCGGTTCTTC
13	TRBV19	.	TRBJ1-5	.	CASSIAGVQPQHF	TGTGCCAGTAGTATAGCGGGGGTTCAGCCCCAGCATTTT
13	TRBV19	.	TRBJ1-5	.	CASSIAGEQPQHF	TGTGCCAGTAGTATCGCAGGGGAACAGCCCCAGCATTTT
15	TRBV2	.	TRBJ1-5	.	CASSEVYLGGQPQHF	TGTGCCAGCAGTGAAGTATATCTAGGGGGTCAGCCCCAGCATTTT
16	TRBV11-3	.	TRBJ1-1	.	CASSPFFGQKGTEAFF	TGTGCCAGCAGCCCCTTTTTCGGACAGAAGGGGACTGAAGCTTTCTTT
15	TRBV5-4	.	TRBJ1-1	.	CASSLVKGGNTEAFF	TGTGCCAGCAGCTTGGTTAAAGGGGGGAACACTGAAGCTTTCTTT
13	TRBV4-2	TRBD2	TRBJ2-7	.	CASSREGPNEQYF	TGTGCCAGCAGCCGGGAGGGCCCGAACGAGCAGTACTTC
16	TRBV7-7	TRBD2	TRBJ2-2	.	CASSSSGLAGTGELFF	TGTGCCAGCAGCTCCTCGGGACTAGCGGGCACCGGGGAGCTGTTTTTT
15	TRBV14	.	TRBJ2-3	.	CASRQAGLVTDTQYF	TGTGCCAGCAGGCAAGCCGGACTCGTCACAGATACGCAGTATTTT
17	TRBV29-1	TRBD2	TRBJ2-1	.	CSVEVQLAGGLYNEQFF	TGCAGCGTTGAAGTGCAACTAGCGGGAGGCCTATACAATGAGCAGTTCTTC
16	TRBV15	TRBD2	TRBJ2-1	.	CATRNSGRERGGEQFF	TGTGCCACCAGGAATAGCGGGAGGGAACGAGGAGGAGAGCAGTTCTTC
16	TRBV7-9	TRBD1	TRBJ1-2	.	CASSLDSGQGAPGYTF	TGTGCCAGCAGCTTAGACTCGGGACAGGGGGCTCCGGGCTACACCTTC
16	TRBV15	.	TRBJ2-3	.	CATSRGLGALTDTQYF	TGTGCCACCAGCAGAGGGTTGGGGGCTCTCACAGATACGCAGTATTTT
15	TRBV30	.	TRBJ2-7	.	CAWSLGTGSSYEQYF	TGTGCCTGGAGTCTTGGGACTGGAAGCTCCTACGAGCAGTACTTC
15	TRBV4-1	TRBD2	TRBJ2-1	.	CASSLLAGARNEQFF	TGCGCCAGCAGCTTACTAGCGGGAGCACGCAATGAGCAGTTCTTC
15	TRBV15	TRBD1	TRBJ1-4	.	CATSSSQGVGEKLFF	TGTGCCACCAGCAGTTCTCAGGGGGTAGGGGAAAAACTGTTTTTT
12	TRBV19	.	TRBJ2-7	.	CASSSGSYEQYF	TGTGCCAGTAGTTCGGGTTCCTACGAGCAGTACTTC
13	TRBV27	TRBD1	TRBJ2-2	.	CASSLDRAGELFF	TGTGCCAGCAGTCTCGACAGGGCGGGGGAGCTGTTTTTT
15	TRBV4-1	TRBD1	TRBJ2-7	once	CASSQAPQGIYEQYF	TGCGCCAGCAGCCAAGCGCCACAGGGGATATACGAGCAGTACTTC
13	TRBV2	.	TRBJ1-1	.	CASSGQAYTEAFF	TGTGCCAGCAGTGGACAGGCTTACACTGAAGCTTTCTTT
17	TRBV27	.	TRBJ2-3	.	CASSLGRQTLLSDTQYF	TGTGCCAGCAGTTTAGGGCGACAGACACTATTGTCAGATACGCAGTATTTT
13	TRBV19	TRBD2	TRBJ2-7	.	CASSIAGAYEQYF	TGTGCCAGTAGTATCGCGGGGGCCTACGAGCAGTACTTC
10	TRBV20-1	.	TRBJ2-1	once	CSASMSEQFF	TGCAGTGCTAGTATGAGTGAGCAGTTCTTC
11	TRBV10-1	TRBD1	TRBJ2-2	.	CAGTGAGELFF	TGCGCCGGTACAGGGGCCGGGGAGCTGTTTTTT
15	TRBV19	.	TRBJ1-5	.	CASSIVTGYNQPQHF	TGTGCCAGTAGTATAGTTACAGGGTACAATCAGCCCCAGCATTTT
12	TRBV21-1	.	TRBJ2-7	few	CASSKSGYEQYF	TGTGCCAGCAGCAAATCCGGCTACGAGCAGTACTTC
14	TRBV10-3	TRBD2	TRBJ2-2	.	CAIKTGTIAGELFF	TGTGCCATCAAGACCGGGACTATCGCCGGGGAGCTGTTTTTT
16	TRBV19	TRBD2	TRBJ2-3	once	CASSGGVREATDTQYF	TGTGCCAGTAGTGGGGGGGTGCGGGAGGCCACAGATACGCAGTATTTT
15	TRBV10-3	.	TRBJ2-3	.	CAISEPGLSTDTQYF	TGTGCCATCAGTGAGCCGGGACTCAGCACAGATACGCAGTATTTT
14	TRBV6-6	.	TRBJ2-3	.	CASSNFPSTDTQYF	TGTGCCAGCAGCAACTTTCCTAGCACAGATACGCAGTATTTT
16	TRBV4-2	TRBD2	TRBJ2-2	few	CASSRTSGSGTGELFF	TGTGCCAGCAGCCGGACTAGCGGGAGCGGCACCGGGGAGCTGTTTTTT
16	TRBV5-6	TRBD2	TRBJ2-5	.	CASSSPGLAGQETQYF	TGTGCCAGCAGCTCTCCCGGACTAGCGGGACAAGAGACCCAGTACTTC
15	TRBV7-9	.	TRBJ2-3	once	CASSFGGTSTDTQYF	TGTGCCAGCAGCTTTGGGGGGACTAGCACAGATACGCAGTATTTT